This TCR beta chain comes out of a study of blood T cell repertoires in COVID-19. Study context: Both acute and convalescent COVID-19 samples were obtained from the United States, Italy and Spain.

Those enrolled in Seattle joined during active infection and were followed longitudinally afterward. The CDR3 covers 11 residues. V lost 3 bases to trimming and J lost 8 bases, with 7 bases between them. Per the germline V gene, CDR1 is SGHVS and CDR2 is FQNEAQ. As processed by the authors: From reference gene primer amplification, estimates of nucleated cell counts were derived. The method was immunoSEQ multiplex PCR; TCRdb's version includes in-frame clones alone and lacks a portion of them. V, J and clone size are those of that table, while D and trimming were read from the DNA. This sample has 120,000 or so clones, with about four fifths found just once.

The rearrangement joins TRBV7-8 to TRBJ1-1; D not resolved. This clonotype was sampled from a man aged 30 to 45 with COVID-19, enrolled during active disease. The sample taken for sequencing was peripheral blood. The CDR3 here is CASSLREEAFF. CDR3 nucleotide sequence: TGTGCCAGCAGCTTGAGGGAGGAAGCTTTCTTT. The full variable domain, in which reference TRBV7-8 and TRBJ1-1 provide the parts outside the CDR3, is GAGVSQSPRYKVAKRGQDVALRCDPISGHVSLFWYQQALGQGPEFLTYFQNEAQLDKSGLPSDRFFAERPEGSVSTLKIQRTQQEDSAVYLCASSLREEAFFGQGTRLTVV.